The 23 T cell receptor beta chains below were found in one sample sequenced in a study of cytomegalovirus exposure and HLA in healthy donors. The PCR had 60 Vbeta and 13 Jbeta primers. The table came from immunoSEQ multiplex PCR; TCRdb's copy has only in-frame clones and leaves some out. In the table there are about 130,000 clones, about 78% of which are singletons. The specimen was PBMCs. The receptors were sampled from a human donor in good health.

The CDR3 is CASTSGTGGFSGANVLTF. CDR3 bases: TGTGCCAGCACCTCTGGGACAGGGGGATTCTCTGGGGCCAACGTCCTGACTTTC. The J gene is TRBJ2-6, the V gene TRBV28; 11 nucleotides align to TRBD1. This CDR3 has 18 amino acids. V trimming: 7 bases; J trimming: 0 bases; junction bases outside the gene matches: 8. The germline V gene encodes CDR1 MDHEN and CDR2 SYDVKM.

This clone was picked up a small number of times. This chain joins TRBV4-3 and TRBJ2-3; D possibly corresponds to TRBD2 (6 bases). Trimming shortened V by 0 bases and J by 0 bases, and 7 bases separated the two germline ends. The CDR3 spans 15 residues. Germline CDR1 and CDR2: LGHNA and YSLEER. The CDR3 reads CASSQDGGSTDTQYF. The CDR3 DNA follows: TGCGCCAGCAGCCAAGATGGAGGGAGCACAGATACGCAGTATTTT.

With respect to this clone: One junction end does not reproduce the germline sequence, and a read error may be involved. This chain uses TRBV4-1 with TRBJ2-7; 11 bases are shared with TRBD2. The V gene's germline CDR1 is MGHRA and CDR2 YSYEKL. CDR3 length equals 15 residues. CDR3 DNA sequence: TGTGCCAGCAGCCAAGAACTAGCGGGAGCCTACGAGCAGTACTTC. The encoded protein is CASSQELAGAYEQYF.

The chain employs TRBV10-3 and TRBJ1-4; D is unclear. In germline, CDR1 is ENHRY, CDR2 SYGVKD. The CDR3 is made up of 14 amino acids. The V gene lost 0 bases and the J gene lost 13 bases, with 15 bases spanning the gap. Here the CDR3 DNA reads TGTGCCATCAGTGAGTCGGCCGGGTTGAGACGACTGTTTTTT. Residues: CAISESAGLRRLFF.

In nucleotides, the CDR3 is TGTGCCAGCAGCTTGGCTGGGCGGGAGGGGGGGGAGACCCAGTACTTC. Amino acid sequence: CASSLAGREGGETQYF. The J gene is TRBJ2-5, the V gene TRBV5-4; 9 bases are shared with TRBD2. Trimming at V came to 0 bases and at J to 5 bases, leaving 8 bases not matched to a gene. Germline V gene sequence: CDR1 SGHNT, CDR2 YYREEE (reference sequence). This CDR3 spans 16 amino acids.

As concerns this clone: The junction departs from germline at one end; a sequencing error may be responsible. This CDR3 is also generated by other DNA sequences in the sample. The chain carries TRBV7-2 and TRBJ1-4; D gene unclear. In germline, CDR1 is SGHTA, CDR2 FQGNSA. This CDR3 has 12 amino acids. The CDR3 loop reads CASSLVMNYLFF. The CDR3 nucleotides are TGTGCCAGCAGTTTAGTAATGAATTACTTGTTTTTT.

The V call is TRBV4-2, the J call TRBJ2-3, with unresolved D. Germline lookup yields CDR1 LGHNA and CDR2 YNFKEQ. There are 14 residues in the CDR3. V was shortened by 1 base and J by 0 bases, with 5 bases between the two germline ends. The CDR3 here is CASSQATSTDTQYF. CDR3 nucleotides: TGTGCCAGCAGCCAAGCGACTAGCACAGATACGCAGTATTTT.

The rearrangement joins TRBV19 to TRBJ1-1; D is uncertain. The V end was cut by 8 bases, the J end by 3 bases, with 13 bases between. This CDR3 spans 13 amino acids. Looked up from germline, CDR1 is LNHDA and CDR2 is SQIVND (reference sequence). The CDR3 coding sequence is TGTGCCAGTGGGTGGCGGGGATACACTGAAGCTTTCTTT. As protein: CASGWRGYTEAFF.

This clone was observed a few times. V and J are TRBV27 and TRBJ2-7; possibly TRBD1 for D (5 bases). The CDR3 contains 14 residues. Deletions cut 3 bases from V and 6 bases from J, with 15 bases between. CDR1 and CDR2 (germline): MNHEY, SMNVEV (reference sequence). In nucleotides, the CDR3 is TGTGCCAGCAGTTTTAATGCAGGGCCGGCCGAGCAGTACTTC. Its translation is CASSFNAGPAEQYF.

The V gene is TRBV15, the J gene TRBJ2-5, with D perhaps TRBD1 (6 bases). Trimming took 1 base from V and 3 from J, leaving 18 bases between them. The CDR3 runs 17 residues. The germline V gene has CDR1 LNHNV and CDR2 YYDKDF (reference sequence). As DNA, the CDR3 is TGTGCCACCAGCAGAGGAGCAGGGGCACGGGGAGAAGAGACCCAGTACTTC. Protein: CATSRGAGARGEETQYF.

The chain joins TRBV5-4 to TRBJ1-6, with 12 nucleotides matching TRBD1. Germline V CDR1 and CDR2: SGHNT, YYREEE (reference sequence). The CDR3 totals 19 residues. Trimming took 4 bases from V and 0 from J; bases not matched to a gene: 8. CDR3 bases: TGTGCCAGCAGCCCCGGGACAGGGGGCCCAAGCTCCTATAATTCACCCCTCCACTTT. This sequence encodes CASSPGTGGPSSYNSPLHF.

The V gene is TRBV5-5, the J gene TRBJ1-1; D remains ambiguous. Germline V gene lookup returns CDR1 SGHKS and CDR2 YYEKEE (reference sequence). V was shortened by 3 bases and J by 3 bases, with 9 bases between the two germline ends. The CDR3 loop spans 13 amino acids. CDR3 DNA sequence: TGTGCCAGCAGCTGGACTGGGGACACTGAAGCTTTCTTT. Its translation is CASSWTGDTEAFF. The whole variable domain, filled in from reference TRBV5-5 and TRBJ1-1, reads DAGVTQSPTHLIKTRGQQVTLRCSPISGHKSVSWYQQVLGQGPQFIFQYYEKEERGRGNFPDRFSARQFPNYSSELNVNALLLGDSALYLCASSWTGDTEAFFGQGTRLTVV.

The J gene is TRBJ1-4, the V gene TRBV2; TRBD1 matches 9 bases. The length of the CDR3 is 15 residues. V was clipped by 7 bases and J by 7 bases; unmatched bases: 10. Germline CDR1 SNHLY, CDR2 FYNNEI. Written as DNA, the CDR3 is TGTGCCAGCACTGAGAACAGGGGGCCGGCTGAAAAACTGTTTTTT. Amino acids: CASTENRGPAEKLFF.

The genes are TRBV15 and TRBJ2-1; 8 bases fit TRBD1. Germline V lookup: CDR1 LNHNV, CDR2 YYDKDF (reference sequence). The CDR3 is made up of 14 amino acids. Trimming cost V 9 bases and J 4 bases; bases outside gene matches: 8. CDR3 DNA: TGTGCCACGAGAACTGGGACAGGTTACAATGAGCAGTTCTTC. Translated, it gives CATRTGTGYNEQFF.

This chain uses TRBV6-4 with TRBJ1-5; no reliable D call. V lost 2 bases to trimming and J lost 0 bases, with 8 bases between them. The CDR3 has 15 residues. CDR1 is MRHNA, CDR2 SNTAGT, per germline. CDR3 amino acids: CASSDPTLSNQPQHF. In nucleotides, the CDR3 is TGTGCCAGCAGTGACCCGACACTTAGCAATCAGCCCCAGCATTTT.

This clone came up once. The chain recombines TRBV30 with TRBJ1-1; 8 positions agree with TRBD1. The germline gives CDR1 GTSNPN, CDR2 SVGIG (reference sequence). V lost 5 bases, J lost 8 bases, and 4 bases stayed unmatched. The CDR3 is 11 residues long. The CDR3 DNA sequence: TGTGCCTGGGCGGACAGGGACGAAGCTTTCTTT. Protein product: CAWADRDEAFF.

The rearrangement joins TRBV27 to TRBJ2-3; TRBD2 matches 9 bases. The trim removed 4 bases at V and 2 bases at J, leaving 4 bases unmatched. The CDR3 consists of 15 residues. Looked up from germline, CDR1 is MNHEY and CDR2 is SMNVEV (reference sequence). In nucleotides, the CDR3 is TGTGCCAGCAGTTGGCGGGGGGGAATCACAGATACGCAGTATTTT. This sequence encodes CASSWRGGITDTQYF.

This clone was counted a few times. This chain uses TRBV19 with TRBJ2-5, with 8 bases that match TRBD1. The CDR3 runs 14 residues. Trimming at V came to 7 bases and at J to 9 bases, leaving 13 bases not matched to a gene. Germline V gene sequence: CDR1 LNHDA, CDR2 SQIVND (reference sequence). CDR3 sequence reads: CASTETGVIGAQYF. DNA for the CDR3: TGTGCCAGTACCGAGACAGGGGTTATCGGGGCCCAGTACTTC.

As concerns this clone: Other DNA sequences of this sample code for an identical CDR3. The genes are TRBV18 and TRBJ1-5; no clear D gene. Germline-derived CDR1 and CDR2 are KGHSH and LQKENI. Deletions cut 6 bases from V and 7 bases from J, with 16 bases between. The CDR3 has 14 residues. The CDR3 DNA reads TGTGCCAGCTCGCCGGTAGACGCGGGACAGCCCCAGCATTTT. It is translated as CASSPVDAGQPQHF.

The rearrangement uses TRBV19 and TRBJ1-1; 7 nucleotides match TRBD1. Per germline, CDR1 LNHDA and CDR2 SQIVND (reference sequence). The CDR3 is made up of 13 amino acids. V lost 9 bases, J lost 5 bases, and 9 bases stayed unmatched. CDR3 sequence: CASTRQGRTEAFF. In DNA form, the CDR3 reads TGTGCCAGCACTCGACAGGGAAGGACTGAAGCTTTCTTT. Combining the CDR3 with reference TRBV19 and TRBJ1-1 gives the whole variable domain DGGITQSPKYLFRKEGQNVTLSCEQNLNHDAMYWYRQDPGQGLRLIYYSQIVNDFQKGDIAEGYSVSREKKESFPLTVTSAQKNPTAFYLCASTRQGRTEAFFGQGTRLTVV.

This clone was counted between two and nine times. The V and J genes are TRBV27 and TRBJ2-7; D is possibly TRBD1 (5 bases). Trimming shortened V by 2 bases and J by 5 bases, and 13 bases separated the two germline ends. The CDR3 is 14 amino acids. CDR1 and CDR2 from the germline V gene are MNHEY and SMNVEV (reference sequence). The CDR3 here is CASSLRGRPDEQYF. The CDR3 DNA reads TGTGCCAGCAGTTTAAGGGGCAGGCCCGACGAGCAGTACTTC.

V is TRBV5-1 and J is TRBJ2-3; 8 bases fit TRBD2. Germline values: CDR1 SGHRS, CDR2 YFSETQ. V shed 2 bases and J 1 base; nucleotides not matched to a gene: 12. The CDR3 covers 18 residues. The DNA of the CDR3 is TGCGCCAGCAGCTTCCACCCCACCAGCGGGGGTGGCACAGATACGCAGTATTTT. This encodes CASSFHPTSGGGTDTQYF.

The chain couples TRBV7-2 to TRBJ1-1; D call uncertain. The CDR3 runs to 14 residues. V gave up 5 bases and J gave up 4 bases, with 14 bases separating them. The germline V gene encodes CDR1 SGHTA and CDR2 FQGNSA. This chain's CDR3 is CASSPLRPGTEAFF. For the CDR3, the DNA is TGTGCCAGCAGCCCCCTGCGACCGGGCACTGAAGCTTTCTTT.